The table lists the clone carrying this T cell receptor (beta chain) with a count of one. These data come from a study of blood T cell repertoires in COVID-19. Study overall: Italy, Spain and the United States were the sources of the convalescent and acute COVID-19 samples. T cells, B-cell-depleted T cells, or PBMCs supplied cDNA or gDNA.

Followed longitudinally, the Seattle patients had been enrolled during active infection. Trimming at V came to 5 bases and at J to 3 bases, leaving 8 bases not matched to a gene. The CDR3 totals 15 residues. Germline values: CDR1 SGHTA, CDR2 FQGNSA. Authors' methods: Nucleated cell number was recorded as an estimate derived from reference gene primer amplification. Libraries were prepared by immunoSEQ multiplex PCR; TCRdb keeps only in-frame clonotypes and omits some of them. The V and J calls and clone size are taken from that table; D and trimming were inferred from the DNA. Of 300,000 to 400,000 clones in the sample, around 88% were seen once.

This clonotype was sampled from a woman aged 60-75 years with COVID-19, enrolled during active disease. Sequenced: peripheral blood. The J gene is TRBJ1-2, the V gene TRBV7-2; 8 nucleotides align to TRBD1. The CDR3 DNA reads TGTGCCAGCAGCCCATCCGGGACAGGTGACTATGGCTACACCTTC. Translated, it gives CASSPSGTGDYGYTF.